The present T cell receptor beta chain was sequenced within a study of somatic mutations in cytotoxic T cells in rheumatoid arthritis. Method: immunoSEQ multiplex PCR; TCRdb's copy keeps in-frame clones and lacks some. The sample shows 3,500 to 5,000 clones, 80% to 95% of them seen only once. The CDR3 spans 19 residues. In germline, CDR1 is SGHVS, CDR2 FQNEAQ. The V gene lost 2 bases and the J gene lost 0 bases, with 20 bases spanning the gap. Turning to this clone: Its antigen remains unidentified.

Study observations and caveats: Slight underrepresentation of TRBV07 in rheumatoid arthritis patients was not adjusted for multiple comparisons. What antigens the expanded CD8+ clones targeted remained unknown.

This chain connects TRBV7-8 to TRBJ1-3; D call uncertain. The specimen sequenced was CD8+ T cells sorted from blood. This TCR came from a woman aged 60-70 years with rheumatoid arthritis. The CDR3 region has the DNA TGTGCCAGCAGCTTATGGCCGGCCGGGTATTCTCTCTCTGGAAACACCATATATTTT. Translating it yields CASSLWPAGYSLSGNTIYF. The whole variable domain, filled in from reference TRBV7-8 and TRBJ1-3, reads GAGVSQSPRYKVAKRGQDVALRCDPISGHVSLFWYQQALGQGPEFLTYFQNEAQLDKSGLPSDRFFAERPEGSVSTLKIQRTQQEDSAVYLCASSLWPAGYSLSGNTIYFGEGSWLTVV.